This section outlines one TCR beta chain sequence together with its context. Repertoires were generated with immunoSEQ multiplex PCR, while TCRdb's copy carries only in-frame clones and drops some. The repertoire holds 200,000 to 250,000 clones, with 70% to 90% as singletons. These data originate in a study of blood T cell repertoires in COVID-19. The CDR3 contains 10 residues. The germline V gene encodes CDR1 DFQATT and CDR2 SNEGSKA (reference sequence). Trimming shortened V by 6 bases and J by 9 bases, and 10 bases separated the two germline ends. The sequence was obtained from a woman in her forties or fifties in a cohort exposed to, infected with or recovered from COVID-19 (not recorded which). The chain couples TRBV20-1 to TRBJ2-3; D perhaps matches TRBD1 (6 bases). The sample taken for sequencing was PBMCs or T cells enriched from blood (not recorded which). The DNA for the CDR3 is TGCAGTGCCGGACAGACCACGCAGTATTTT. Encoded protein: CSAGQTTQYF.